A selection of T cell receptor beta chains follows, all from one sample in a study of blood T cell repertoires in COVID-19. Profiling relied on immunoSEQ multiplex PCR, and the TCRdb table lists in-frame clones only, not all of them. The profile shows 80,000 to 95,000 clones, roughly nine tenths of them singletons. The sample taken for sequencing was peripheral blood. Receptors were obtained from a woman aged 70-85 years with acute or convalescent COVID-19. Both conserved end residues are part of each CDR3. The order of the fields is clone size, J gene, D gene, V gene, CDR3 protein, CDR3 DNA. D genes are given only for firm matches. Clone size is given for some rows only: seen once, a few or many times, or a class if the clone is expanded.

once	TRBJ1-1	-	TRBV5-1	CASSPVAGINTEAFF	TGCGCCAGCAGCCCCGTGGCAGGTATAAACACTGAAGCTTTCTTT
-	TRBJ1-2	TRBD1	TRBV3-1/TRBV3-2	CASSLTPTGNYGYTF	TGTGCCAGCAGCCTTACCCCGACAGGGAACTATGGCTACACCTTC
-	TRBJ1-3	-	TRBV6-5	CASSPPGGPGNTIYF	TGTGCCAGCAGCCCGCCGGGAGGACCGGGAAACACCATATATTTT
-	TRBJ2-7	-	TRBV6-5	CASTQDLYYEQYF	TGTGCCAGCACACAGGACCTTTACTACGAGCAGTACTTC
few	TRBJ2-1	-	TRBV11-2	CASSSRTPSSYNEQFF	TGTGCCAGCAGCTCCAGGACTCCGAGCTCCTACAATGAGCAGTTCTTC
-	TRBJ2-7	-	TRBV5-1	CASSSGDSSYEQYF	TGCGCCAGCAGCTCCGGTGACAGCTCCTACGAGCAGTACTTC
-	TRBJ2-1	TRBD1	TRBV5-1	CASSLGDRGSNEQFF	TGCGCCAGCAGCTTGGGGGACAGGGGCTCCAATGAGCAGTTCTTC
-	TRBJ1-2	-	TRBV21-1	CASSVQGARDYGYTF	TGTGCCAGCAGCGTACAGGGGGCGCGGGACTATGGCTACACCTTC
-	TRBJ1-1	TRBD1	TRBV5-1	CASSLGTGGAEAFF	TGCGCCAGCAGCTTGGGGACAGGTGGTGCTGAAGCTTTCTTT
-	TRBJ2-1	TRBD1	TRBV5-4	CASSSDRVNEQFF	TGTGCCAGCAGCTCGGACAGGGTCAATGAGCAGTTCTTC
-	TRBJ2-6	-	TRBV5-1	CASSFTGPGANVLTF	TGCGCCAGCAGCTTTACAGGTCCTGGGGCCAACGTCCTGACTTTC
-	TRBJ2-1	TRBD1	TRBV15	CATRPNRGQGLNNEQFF	TGTGCCACCAGACCAAATAGGGGACAGGGCCTGAACAATGAGCAGTTCTTC